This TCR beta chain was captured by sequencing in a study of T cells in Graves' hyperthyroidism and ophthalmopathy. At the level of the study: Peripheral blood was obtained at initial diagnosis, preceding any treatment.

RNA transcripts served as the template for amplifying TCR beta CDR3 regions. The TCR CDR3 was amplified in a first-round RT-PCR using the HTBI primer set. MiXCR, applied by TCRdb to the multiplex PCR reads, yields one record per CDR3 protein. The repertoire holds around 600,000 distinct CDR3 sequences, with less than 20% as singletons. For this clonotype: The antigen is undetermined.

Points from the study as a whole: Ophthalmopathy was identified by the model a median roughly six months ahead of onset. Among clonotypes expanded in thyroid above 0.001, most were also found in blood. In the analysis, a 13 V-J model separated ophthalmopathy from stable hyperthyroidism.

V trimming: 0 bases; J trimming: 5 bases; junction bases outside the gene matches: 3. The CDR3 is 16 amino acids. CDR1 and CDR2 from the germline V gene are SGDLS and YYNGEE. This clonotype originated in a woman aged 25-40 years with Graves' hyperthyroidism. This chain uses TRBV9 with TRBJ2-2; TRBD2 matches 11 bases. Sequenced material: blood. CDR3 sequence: CASSVDLAGGTGELFF. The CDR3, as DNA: TGTGCCAGCAGCGTAGACCTAGCGGGAGGTACCGGGGAGCTGTTTTTT.